This TCR beta chain was obtained from a study of cytomegalovirus exposure and HLA in healthy donors. Background on the study: When 300 to 400 donors were genotyped, roughly four fifths of them were found to fall in the Caucasian-associated ancestry cluster.

The length of the CDR3 is 17 residues. V gave up 0 bases and J gave up 1 base, with 16 bases separating them. Germline values: CDR1 MGHRA, CDR2 YSYEKL. Use of 60 Vbeta and 13 Jbeta primers characterized the PCR. Generated by immunoSEQ multiplex PCR, the TCRdb table keeps only in-frame clones and is missing some. The data contain roughly 120,000 clones, more than 65% of them singletons. Sequencing was performed on PBMCs. This sequence originates from a man between 18 and 35 years old in good health and CMV-seropositive. The rearrangement uses TRBV4-1 and TRBJ2-7; D gene ambiguous. CDR3 DNA: TGCGCCAGCAGCCAAGAGATGTTAGGTCTGGAGTCCTACGAGCAGTACTTC. It codes for CASSQEMLGLESYEQYF.